These 18 T cell receptor beta chains were sequenced from one sample in a study of vaccination and CD4 T cells after COVID-19. Treatment meaning: roughly 11-day PBMC culture with coronavirus spike peptide pools or control peptides (ViraFEST assay). Cultured CD4+ T cell DNA underwent sequencing with the Oncomine TCR Beta short-read assay. TCRdb re-called the PCR reads through MiXCR, storing one row per CDR3 protein. The sample consists of approximately 19,000 distinct CDR3 sequences, just over 60% of them appearing once. Their target antigens are unknown. The sample was CD4+ T cells from blood, cultured in vitro. These receptors originate from a human donor who had recovered from COVID-19.

The genes are TRBV20-1 and TRBJ2-2; 8 bases align to TRBD1. Trimming removed 6 bases from V and 6 bases from J; junction bases left unmatched: 6. The CDR3 extends over 13 amino acids. Germline CDR1 DFQATT, CDR2 SNEGSKA (reference sequence). The CDR3 DNA is TGCAGTGCGATTGACAGGGGACCCGGGGAGCTGTTTTTT. This codes for CSAIDRGPGELFF.

Here the CDR3 DNA reads TGTGCCAGCAGCTTTGAGGACACTGAAGCTTTCTTT. Translated, it gives CASSFEDTEAFF. This sequence joins TRBV7-9 and TRBJ1-1; no clear D gene. V dropped 3 bases and J dropped 3 bases, with 5 bases sitting between them. The CDR3 contains 12 residues. Germline CDR1 and CDR2: SEHNR and FQNEAQ (reference sequence).

The count of this clonotype is one. This chain uses TRBV6-1 with TRBJ2-4; D gene uncertain. This CDR3 has 15 amino acids. From germline, CDR1 is MNHNS and CDR2 SASEGT. V lost 6 bases and J lost 1, with 13 bases in between. The CDR3 is CASSPTSAAKNIQYF. CDR3 DNA: TGTGCCAGCAGCCCGACTTCAGCGGCCAAAAACATTCAGTACTTC.

This clonotype has only one observation. The chain links TRBV7-9 to TRBJ1-2; TRBD1 might be the D (5 bases). In germline, CDR1 is SEHNR, CDR2 FQNEAQ (reference sequence). This CDR3 has 15 amino acids. V was shortened by 1 base and J by 6 bases, with 15 bases between the two germline ends. CDR3 amino acids: CASSLEGAGSDGYTF. CDR3 coding DNA: TGTGCCAGCAGCTTAGAAGGGGCAGGGAGTGATGGCTACACCTTC.

The J gene is TRBJ2-5, the V gene TRBV10-3; no clear D gene. Trimming shortened V by 0 bases and J by 7 bases, and 6 bases separated the two germline ends. In germline, CDR1 is ENHRY, CDR2 SYGVKD. The CDR3 extends over 12 amino acids. Here the CDR3 reads CAISESYATQYF. DNA for the CDR3: TGTGCCATCAGTGAGTCGTATGCGACCCAGTACTTC.

The CDR3 protein is CASSLSRGPRSPLHF. CDR3 in DNA: TGTGCCAGCAGTTTATCCAGGGGGCCGCGTTCACCCCTCCACTTT. The chain carries TRBV27 and TRBJ1-6, with TRBD1 matching 8 bases. The CDR3 loop spans 15 amino acids. V lost 0 bases and J lost 9; bases outside the gene matches: 4. The V gene's germline CDR1 is MNHEY and CDR2 SMNVEV (reference sequence).

This chain joins TRBV27 and TRBJ1-3; D is uncertain. Germline V gene lookup returns CDR1 MNHEY and CDR2 SMNVEV (reference sequence). This CDR3 contains 15 residues. V shed 3 bases and J shed 2 bases, with 11 bases lying between them. In DNA, the CDR3 is TGTGCCAGCAGTTTGAACTTCGAACCTGGAAACACCATATATTTT. This encodes CASSLNFEPGNTIYF.

This clonotype was seen more than once but under ten times. The gene calls are TRBV2 and TRBJ1-2; 11 bases are shared with TRBD1. There are 12 residues in the CDR3. Per germline, CDR1 SNHLY and CDR2 FYNNEI. V was pared by 6 bases and J by 6 bases, with 0 bases of the junction left unmatched. In DNA, the CDR3 is TGTGCCAGCAGGGGACAGGGGGATGGCTACACCTTC. Its protein is CASRGQGDGYTF. The whole variable domain, remainder taken from reference TRBV2 and TRBJ1-2, is EPEVTQTPSHQVTQMGQEVILRCVPISNHLYFYWYRQILGQKVEFLVSFYNNEISEKSEIFDDQFSVERPDGSNFTLKIRSTKLEDSAMYFCASRGQGDGYTFGSGTRLTVV.

To note about this clonotype: Relative to the germline gene, one junction end is altered; a read error may explain this. The chain links TRBV27 to TRBJ1-2, with unresolved D. This CDR3 region has 15 residues. The germline gives CDR1 MNHEY, CDR2 SMNVEV (reference sequence). The CDR3 sequence is CARSYRRGLPYGYTF. For the CDR3, the DNA is TGTGCCAGGAGTTACCGGCGGGGTCTCCCCTATGGCTACACCTTC.

The chain uses TRBV21-1 and TRBJ1-2. TRBV21-1 is assigned pseudogene status. The CDR3 loop spans 13 amino acids. The CDR3, as DNA: TGTGCCAGCAGCAAAGCGCTAGGAGTTGGCTACACCTTC. Translating it yields CASSKALGVGYTF.

The chain employs TRBV6-5 and TRBJ1-4; 9 bases fit TRBD1. CDR3 length: 16 amino acids. V gave up 2 bases and J gave up 5 bases; unmatched junction bases: 6. CDR1 is MNHEY and CDR2 is SVGAGI in the germline V gene. The CDR3 loop reads CASSYTDGTGNEKLFF. CDR3 sequence (DNA): TGTGCCAGCAGTTACACGGACGGGACAGGGAATGAAAAACTGTTTTTT.

The chain uses TRBV20-1 and TRBJ2-2; no firm D call. Germline V gene sequence: CDR1 DFQATT, CDR2 SNEGSKA (reference sequence). The length of the CDR3 is 12 residues. Trimming removed 0 bases from V and 6 bases from J, with 5 bases in between. CDR3 in DNA: TGCAGTGCTAGAGAAGGGCCCGGGGAGCTGTTTTTT. This encodes CSAREGPGELFF.

The V gene is TRBV29-1, the J gene TRBJ1-1; D is uncertain. Trimming cost V 0 bases and J 7 bases, with 6 bases left between them. The CDR3 extends over 11 amino acids. Per the germline V gene, CDR1 is SQVTM and CDR2 is ANQGSEA. CDR3 coding DNA: TGCAGCGTTGAAGATCTGGGTGAAGCTTTCTTT. Protein sequence: CSVEDLGEAFF.

The chain couples TRBV19 to TRBJ2-7, with no clear D. CDR3 length: 11 amino acids. Per the germline V gene, CDR1 is LNHDA and CDR2 is SQIVND (reference sequence). V lost 8 bases and J lost 3, with 8 bases in between. DNA for the CDR3: TGTGCCAGTGGACGGTTCTACGAGCAGTACTTC. Translated: CASGRFYEQYF.

This chain connects TRBV5-8 to TRBJ1-1; D might be TRBD1 (6 bases). CDR1 is SGHTS, CDR2 YDEGEE, per germline. The CDR3 is 15 amino acids. Trimming removed 5 bases at V and 0 bases at J, with 14 bases between. The CDR3 coding sequence is TGTGCCAGCAGGGGGGGCCGGCCGCTGAACACTGAAGCTTTCTTT. Its translation: CASRGGRPLNTEAFF.

V is TRBV4-1 and J is TRBJ1-5, with D perhaps matching TRBD1 (6 bases). The CDR3 has 15 residues. CDR1 is MGHRA and CDR2 is YSYEKL in the germline V gene. Trimming took 4 bases from V and 1 from J, leaving 11 bases between them. For the CDR3, the DNA is TGCGCCAGCAGCCCCCAGGGGACAAGCAATCAGCCCCAGCATTTT. This codes for CASSPQGTSNQPQHF.

V is TRBV29-1 and J is TRBJ2-3; 9 bases are a match to TRBD1. Per the germline V gene, CDR1 is SQVTM and CDR2 is ANQGSEA. This CDR3 contains 13 residues. V shed 4 bases and J 4 bases; nucleotides not matched to a gene: 3. In DNA form, the CDR3 reads TGCAGCGTTGTGGGACAGGGTCCAGATACGCAGTATTTT. Residues: CSVVGQGPDTQYF.

This sequence joins TRBV7-2 and TRBJ1-2, with D tentatively TRBD1 (6 bases). The CDR3 consists of 14 residues. Germline V gene sequence: CDR1 SGHTA, CDR2 FQGNSA. Trimming took 2 bases from V and 4 from J, leaving 11 bases between them. This CDR3 is CASSLSQGFYGYTF. The CDR3 DNA is TGTGCCAGCAGCTTATCACAGGGCTTCTATGGCTACACCTTC.